This T cell receptor beta chain stems from a study of blood T cell repertoires in COVID-19. Libraries were prepared by immunoSEQ multiplex PCR; TCRdb keeps only in-frame clonotypes and omits some of them. The data show about 150,000 clones, with roughly 86% seen just once and roughly 2.1% held by the top ten. V shed 1 base and J shed 9 bases, with 7 bases lying between them. The length of the CDR3 is 13 residues. The specimen was peripheral blood. The chain uses TRBV12-3 or TRBV12-4 and TRBJ1-6, with D hard to call. This clonotype was obtained from a human donor in a cohort sampled during active COVID-19. The CDR3 spells CASSLEFGSPLHF. Written as DNA, the CDR3 is TGTGCCAGCAGTTTAGAATTCGGTTCACCCCTCCACTTT.